This TCR beta chain was retrieved from a study of T-cell memory formation after mild COVID-19. TCRdb reanalysed the 5' RACE reads using MiXCR and keeps one entry per CDR3 protein. Of hundreds of thousands of distinct CDR3 sequences in the sample, roughly 23% were seen once. Germline V gene lookup returns CDR1 SGDLS and CDR2 YYNGEE. This CDR3 comprises 12 residues. Trimming removed 7 bases from V and 3 bases from J, with 11 bases in between. This TCR was recovered from an adult woman who had mild COVID-19 (a few samples of this study predate the infection). Cell type and time point are not known. The rearrangement uses TRBV9 and TRBJ2-7; no firm D call. The sequencing sample was made of PBMCs or a T cell subset sorted from them (not recorded which). CDR3 residues: CASSGSDYEQYF. In DNA, the CDR3 is TGTGCCAGCTCTGGATCGGACTACGAGCAGTACTTC. Variable domain in full (rest from reference TRBV9 and TRBJ2-7): DSGVTQTPKHLITATGQRVTLRCSPRSGDLSVYWYQQSLDQGLQFLIQYYNGEERAKGNILERFSAQQFPDLHSELNLSSLELGDSALYFCASSGSDYEQYFGPGTRLTVT.